Below, 4 T cell receptor beta chains from the same sample are listed, as sequenced in a study of CD8+ T cells in alopecia areata. cDNA prepared by RNA extraction and subsequent reverse transcription served as the template for sequencing. The table came from immunoSEQ multiplex PCR; TCRdb's copy has only in-frame clones and leaves some out. Here the sample spans some 150,000 clones, roughly four fifths being singletons. Treatment here: oral pan-JAK inhibitor, 5-10 mg twice daily. The source was CD8+ T cells sorted from blood, collected at week 4, from a patient treated with tofacitinib. The origin of the receptors is a human donor with alopecia areata.

This clone was found once. J is TRBJ1-1 and V is TRBV10-1; D may be TRBD1 (6 bases). The CDR3 spans 14 residues. Trimming removed 2 bases at V and 5 bases at J, with 12 bases between. Germline V gene data show CDR1 as WNHNN and CDR2 as SYGVQD (reference sequence). The CDR3 nucleotides read TGCGCCAGCAGTGAGAATCAGGGGCGGACTGAAGCTTTCTTT. It encodes CASSENQGRTEAFF.

This clone was picked up a small number of times. The chain combines TRBV5-4 with TRBJ2-5; D gene unclear. The germline CDR1 and CDR2 sequences are SGHNT and YYREEE (reference sequence). There are 16 residues in the CDR3. V shed 4 bases and J shed 5 bases, with 21 bases lying between them. The CDR3 here is CASSPFKGAAMETQYF. Written as DNA, the CDR3 is TGTGCCAGCAGCCCCTTCAAAGGAGCTGCAATGGAGACCCAGTACTTC.

The chain carries TRBV6-5 and TRBJ2-1; 8 nucleotides match TRBD2. CDR3 length: 15 amino acids. Germline values: CDR1 MNHEY, CDR2 SVGAGI. J was trimmed by 7 bases and V by 2 bases; bases with no gene match: 7. In nucleotides, the CDR3 is TGTGCCAGCAGTTACGGAGCGGGGGCCATTAATGAGCAGTTCTTC. This translates into CASSYGAGAINEQFF.

As DNA, the CDR3 is TGTGCCAGCAGCCATCAGGGACTAGAGGTTCCGTTCTTC. The encoded protein is CASSHQGLEVPFF. The chain is built from TRBV13 and TRBJ2-1, with 8 nucleotides matching TRBD2. This CDR3 region has 13 residues. With V trimmed by 5 bases and J by 15 bases, 12 bases remained unmatched. From germline, CDR1 is PRHDT and CDR2 FYEKMQ (reference sequence).